This record covers a single TCR beta chain. Its specificity is not known. The CDR3 spans 15 residues. Germline V gene data show CDR1 as SGHTA and CDR2 as FQGNSA. V gave up 5 bases and J gave up 5 bases; unmatched junction bases: 6. As for time point: week 23, last vaccination. The vaccine gave 300 ug of a 20-mer mutant IDH1 peptide subcutaneously per dose. This record belongs to a study of a mutant IDH1 vaccine in newly diagnosed glioma. On the study more broadly: The study gave patients eight vaccinations in weeks 1, 3, 5, 7, 11, 15, 19, 23. Treated patients had a mean age of 40.4 years and a roughly 60% male, approximately 38% female split.

Notes on the study in general: Induction of immune responses by the vaccine occurred in about 95% of patients. No link was apparently found between pseudoprogression and changes in top peripheral T cell clonotypes.

The data were produced by immunoSEQ multiplex PCR, yet TCRdb's version contains in-frame clones alone and is incomplete. Altogether some 33,000 clones are present, approximately 90% being singletons, with the ten largest covering 2% to 3%. The sequences come from PBMCs, collected from a glioma patient whose treatment included an IDH1 peptide vaccine. V is TRBV7-2 and J is TRBJ1-6, with 7 bases lining up with TRBD1. This receptor was identified in a man between 40 and 49 years old with glioma. CDR3 residues: CASSPPGQNNSPLHF. CDR3 coding DNA: TGTGCCAGCAGCCCCCCGGGACAGAATAATTCACCCCTCCACTTT.